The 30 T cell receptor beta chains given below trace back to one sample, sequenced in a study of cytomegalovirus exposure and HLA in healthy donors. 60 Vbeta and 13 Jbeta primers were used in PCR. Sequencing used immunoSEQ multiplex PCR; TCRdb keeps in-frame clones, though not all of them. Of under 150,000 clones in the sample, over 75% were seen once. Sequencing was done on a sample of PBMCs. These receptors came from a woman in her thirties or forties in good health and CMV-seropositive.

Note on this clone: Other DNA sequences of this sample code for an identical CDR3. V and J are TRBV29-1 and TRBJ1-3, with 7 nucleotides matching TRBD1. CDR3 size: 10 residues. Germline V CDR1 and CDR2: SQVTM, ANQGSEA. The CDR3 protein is CAGGGNTIYF. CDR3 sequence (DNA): TGCGCAGGGGGTGGAAACACCATATATTTT.

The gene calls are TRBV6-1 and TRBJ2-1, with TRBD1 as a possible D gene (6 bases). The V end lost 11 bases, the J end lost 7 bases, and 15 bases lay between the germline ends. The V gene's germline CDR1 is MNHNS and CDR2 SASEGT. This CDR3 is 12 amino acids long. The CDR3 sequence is CACTGNSNEQFF. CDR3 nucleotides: TGTGCCTGCACAGGGAATTCGAATGAGCAGTTCTTC.

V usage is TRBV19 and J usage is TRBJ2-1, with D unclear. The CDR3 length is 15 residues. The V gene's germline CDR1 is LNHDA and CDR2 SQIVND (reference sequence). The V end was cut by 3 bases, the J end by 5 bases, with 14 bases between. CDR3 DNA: TGTGCCAGTAGTATCACCTGGCTTACCCACAATGAGCAGTTCTTC. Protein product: CASSITWLTHNEQFF. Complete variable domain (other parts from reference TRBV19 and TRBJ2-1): DGGITQSPKYLFRKEGQNVTLSCEQNLNHDAMYWYRQDPGQGLRLIYYSQIVNDFQKGDIAEGYSVSREKKESFPLTVTSAQKNPTAFYLCASSITWLTHNEQFFGPGTRLTVL.

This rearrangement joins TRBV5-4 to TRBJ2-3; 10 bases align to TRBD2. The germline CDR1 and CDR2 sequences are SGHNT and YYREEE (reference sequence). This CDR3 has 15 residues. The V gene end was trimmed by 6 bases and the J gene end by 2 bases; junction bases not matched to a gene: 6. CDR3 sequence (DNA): TGTGCCAGCACCAGAGGACTAGCGGACACAGATACGCAGTATTTT. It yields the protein CASTRGLADTDTQYF.

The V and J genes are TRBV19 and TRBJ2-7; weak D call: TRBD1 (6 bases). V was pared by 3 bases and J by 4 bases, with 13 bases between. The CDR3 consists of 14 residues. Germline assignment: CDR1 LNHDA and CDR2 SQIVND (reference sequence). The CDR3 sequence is CASSMFQGPYEQYF. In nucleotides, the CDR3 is TGTGCCAGTAGTATGTTTCAGGGGCCGTACGAGCAGTACTTC.

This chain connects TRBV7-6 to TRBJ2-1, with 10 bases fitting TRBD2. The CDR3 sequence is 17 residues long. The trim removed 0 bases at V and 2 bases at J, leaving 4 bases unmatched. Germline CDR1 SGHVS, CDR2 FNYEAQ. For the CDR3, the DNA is TGTGCCAGCAGCTTAGCGCCCAGCGGGGGGGCCTACAATGAGCAGTTCTTC. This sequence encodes CASSLAPSGGAYNEQFF.

The DNA of the CDR3 is TGTGCCAGCAGCTTAGGGCAGAACATTATCTCTGGAAACACCATATATTTT. Protein sequence: CASSLGQNIISGNTIYF. The chain is built from TRBV7-8 and TRBJ1-3; D call uncertain. CDR1 is SGHVS and CDR2 is FQNEAQ in the germline V gene. This CDR3 has 17 residues. The germline V and J ends were trimmed by 1 base and 0 bases, with 13 bases remaining between them.

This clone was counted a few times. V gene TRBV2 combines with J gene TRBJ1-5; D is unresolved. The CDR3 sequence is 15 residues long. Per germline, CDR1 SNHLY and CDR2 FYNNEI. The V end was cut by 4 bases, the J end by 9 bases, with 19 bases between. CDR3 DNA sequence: TGTGCCAGCAGTGTTGAACAGAATGCGCGATCGCCCCAGCATTTT. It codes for CASSVEQNARSPQHF.

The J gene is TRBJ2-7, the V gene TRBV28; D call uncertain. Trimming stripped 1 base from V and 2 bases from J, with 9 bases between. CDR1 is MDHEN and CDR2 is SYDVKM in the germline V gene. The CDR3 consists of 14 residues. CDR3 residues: CASSLFLGTYEQYF. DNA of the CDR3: TGTGCCAGCAGTTTATTTCTCGGTACCTACGAGCAGTACTTC.

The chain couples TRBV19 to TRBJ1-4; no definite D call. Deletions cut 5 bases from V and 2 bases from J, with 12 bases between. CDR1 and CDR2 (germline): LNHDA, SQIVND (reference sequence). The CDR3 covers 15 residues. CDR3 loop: CASSPDSPTNEKLFF. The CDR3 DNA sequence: TGTGCCAGTAGTCCGGACTCACCCACTAATGAAAAACTGTTTTTT.

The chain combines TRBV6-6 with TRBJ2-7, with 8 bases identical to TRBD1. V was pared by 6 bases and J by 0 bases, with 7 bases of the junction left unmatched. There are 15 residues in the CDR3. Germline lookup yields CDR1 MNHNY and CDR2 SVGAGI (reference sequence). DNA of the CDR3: TGTGCCAGCAGGTCGGGACAGGCCAACTCCTACGAGCAGTACTTC. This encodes CASRSGQANSYEQYF.

The CDR3 loop is CASSLRDSKNSPLHF. The CDR3 bases are TGTGCCAGCAGTTTAAGGGACAGCAAAAATTCACCCCTCCACTTT. This chain uses TRBV27 with TRBJ1-6; the match to TRBD1 covers 7 bases. Germline V gene lookup returns CDR1 MNHEY and CDR2 SMNVEV (reference sequence). The ends lost 2 bases at V and 7 bases at J; junction bases unmatched: 5. This CDR3 comprises 15 residues.

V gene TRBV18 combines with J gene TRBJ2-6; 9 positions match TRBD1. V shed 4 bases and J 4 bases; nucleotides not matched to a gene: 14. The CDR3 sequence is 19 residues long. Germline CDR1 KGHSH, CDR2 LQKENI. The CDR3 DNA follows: TGTGCCAGCTCACGACCGGGACAGGGACTTTCTAGAGGGGCCAACGTCCTGACTTTC. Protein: CASSRPGQGLSRGANVLTF.

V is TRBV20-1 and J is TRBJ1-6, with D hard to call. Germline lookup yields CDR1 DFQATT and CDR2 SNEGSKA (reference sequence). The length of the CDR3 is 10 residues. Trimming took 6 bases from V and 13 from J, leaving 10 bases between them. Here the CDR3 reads CSALAPPLHF. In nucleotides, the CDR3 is TGCAGTGCCCTGGCCCCCCCCCTCCACTTT.

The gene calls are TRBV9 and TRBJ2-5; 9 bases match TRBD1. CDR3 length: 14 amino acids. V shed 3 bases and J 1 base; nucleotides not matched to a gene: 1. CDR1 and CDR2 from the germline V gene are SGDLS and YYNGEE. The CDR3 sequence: CASSEGQGQETQYF. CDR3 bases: TGTGCCAGCAGCGAGGGACAGGGCCAAGAGACCCAGTACTTC.

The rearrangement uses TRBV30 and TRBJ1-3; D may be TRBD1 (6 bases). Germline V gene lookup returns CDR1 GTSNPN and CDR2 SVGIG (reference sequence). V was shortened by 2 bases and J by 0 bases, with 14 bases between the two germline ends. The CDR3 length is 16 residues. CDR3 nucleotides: TGTGCCTGGAGTAATGACAGGCTAAGCTCTGGAAACACCATATATTTT. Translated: CAWSNDRLSSGNTIYF.

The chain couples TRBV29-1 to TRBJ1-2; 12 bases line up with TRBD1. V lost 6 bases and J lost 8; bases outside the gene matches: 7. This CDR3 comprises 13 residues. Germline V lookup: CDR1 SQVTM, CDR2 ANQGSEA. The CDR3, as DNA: TGCAGCGTACGGGACAGGGGGCAGGTGGGCTACACCTTC. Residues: CSVRDRGQVGYTF.

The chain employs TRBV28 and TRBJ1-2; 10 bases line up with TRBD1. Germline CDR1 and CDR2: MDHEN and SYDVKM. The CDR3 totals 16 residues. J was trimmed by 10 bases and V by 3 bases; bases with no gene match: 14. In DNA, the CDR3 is TGTGCCAGCAGTTTCGAATCCGGGACAGGGGTACTTACCTACACCTTC. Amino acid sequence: CASSFESGTGVLTYTF.

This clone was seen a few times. CDR3 residues: CASSSRQAGAGELFF. The CDR3 nucleotides read TGCGCCAGCAGCTCGCGACAGGCCGGGGCCGGGGAGCTGTTTTTT. The chain joins TRBV5-1 to TRBJ2-2, with a possible D match to TRBD1 (6 bases). Germline loops: CDR1 SGHRS, CDR2 YFSETQ. The CDR3 contains 15 residues. Trimming removed 3 bases at V and 6 bases at J, with 15 bases between.

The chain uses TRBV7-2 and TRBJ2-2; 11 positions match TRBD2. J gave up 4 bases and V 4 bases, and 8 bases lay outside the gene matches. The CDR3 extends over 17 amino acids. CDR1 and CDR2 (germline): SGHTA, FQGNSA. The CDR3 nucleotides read TGTGCCAGCAGCTATGGGACTAGCGGTACTTCCACCGGGGAGCTGTTTTTT. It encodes CASSYGTSGTSTGELFF.

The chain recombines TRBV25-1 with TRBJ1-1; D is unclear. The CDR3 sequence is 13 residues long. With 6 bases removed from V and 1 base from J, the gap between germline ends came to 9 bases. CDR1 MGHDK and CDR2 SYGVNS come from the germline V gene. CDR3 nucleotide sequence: TGTGCCAGCAGCCGAGGTGGGAACACTGAAGCTTTCTTT. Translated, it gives CASSRGGNTEAFF.

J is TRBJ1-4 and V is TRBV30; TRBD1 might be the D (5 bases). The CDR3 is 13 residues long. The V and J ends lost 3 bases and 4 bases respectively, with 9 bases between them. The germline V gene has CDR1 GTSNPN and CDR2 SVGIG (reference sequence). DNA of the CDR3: TGTGCCTGGAGCCCAGGGCGTAATGAAAAACTGTTTTTT. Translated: CAWSPGRNEKLFF.

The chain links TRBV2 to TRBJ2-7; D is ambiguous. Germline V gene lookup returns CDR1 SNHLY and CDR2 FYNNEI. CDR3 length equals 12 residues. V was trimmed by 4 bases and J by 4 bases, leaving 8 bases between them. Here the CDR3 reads CASSANTYEQYF. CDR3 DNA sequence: TGTGCCAGCAGTGCGAATACATACGAGCAGTACTTC.

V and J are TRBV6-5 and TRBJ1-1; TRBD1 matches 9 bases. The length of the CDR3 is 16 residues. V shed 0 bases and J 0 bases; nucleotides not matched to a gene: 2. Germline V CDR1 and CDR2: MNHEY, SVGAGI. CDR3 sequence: CASSYSTGGVNTEAFF. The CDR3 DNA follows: TGTGCCAGCAGTTACTCGACAGGGGGTGTGAACACTGAAGCTTTCTTT.

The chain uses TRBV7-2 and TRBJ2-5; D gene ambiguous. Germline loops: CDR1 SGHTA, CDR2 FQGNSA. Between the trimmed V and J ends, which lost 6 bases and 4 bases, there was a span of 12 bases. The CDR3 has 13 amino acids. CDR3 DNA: TGTGCCAGCAGTACCCACTTGAGAGAGACCCAGTACTTC. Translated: CASSTHLRETQYF.

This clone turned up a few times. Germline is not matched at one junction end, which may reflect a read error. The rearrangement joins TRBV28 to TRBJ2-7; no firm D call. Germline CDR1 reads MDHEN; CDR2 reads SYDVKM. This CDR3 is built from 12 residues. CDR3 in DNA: TGTTCCAGCAAGTTTACCGGCTACGAGCAGTACTTC. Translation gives CSSKFTGYEQYF.

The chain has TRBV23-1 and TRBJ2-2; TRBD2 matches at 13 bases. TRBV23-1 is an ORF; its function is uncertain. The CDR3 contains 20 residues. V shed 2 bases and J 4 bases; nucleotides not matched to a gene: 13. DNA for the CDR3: TGCGCCAGCAGTCAAACCACTAGCGGGGGGGGCCTCCCCGCCACCGGGGAGCTGTTTTTT. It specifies CASSQTTSGGGLPATGELFF.

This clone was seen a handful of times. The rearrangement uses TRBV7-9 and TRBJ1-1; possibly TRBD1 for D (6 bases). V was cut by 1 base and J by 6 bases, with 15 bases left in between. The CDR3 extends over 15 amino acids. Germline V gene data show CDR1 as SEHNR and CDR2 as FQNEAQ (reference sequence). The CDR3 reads CASSLVQGHIAEAFF. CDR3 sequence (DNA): TGTGCCAGCAGCTTAGTGCAGGGGCATATCGCTGAAGCTTTCTTT.

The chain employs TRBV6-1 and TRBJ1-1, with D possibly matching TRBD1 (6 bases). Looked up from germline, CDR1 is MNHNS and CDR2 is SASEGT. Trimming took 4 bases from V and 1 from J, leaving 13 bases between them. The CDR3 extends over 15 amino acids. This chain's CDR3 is CASSAYTGWNTEAFF. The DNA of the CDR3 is TGTGCCAGCAGTGCCTATACAGGGTGGAACACTGAAGCTTTCTTT.

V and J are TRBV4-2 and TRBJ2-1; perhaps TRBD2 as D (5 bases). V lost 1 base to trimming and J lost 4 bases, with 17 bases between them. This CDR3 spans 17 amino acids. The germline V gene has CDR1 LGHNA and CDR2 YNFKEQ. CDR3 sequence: CASSQVVGEGMYNEQFF. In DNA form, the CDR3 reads TGTGCCAGCAGCCAAGTAGTCGGTGAGGGAATGTACAATGAGCAGTTCTTC.